This T cell receptor beta chain was sequenced during a study of cytomegalovirus exposure and HLA in healthy donors. This CDR3 has 17 residues. Germline lookup yields CDR1 LGHNA and CDR2 YSLEER. Between the trimmed V and J ends, which lost 0 bases and 3 bases, there was a span of 16 bases. Use of 60 Vbeta and 13 Jbeta primers characterized the PCR. Method: immunoSEQ multiplex PCR; TCRdb's copy keeps in-frame clones and lacks some. This sample has roughly 160,000 clones, with roughly 80% found just once. This chain uses TRBV4-3 with TRBJ2-3; maybe TRBD2 (6 bases). Material: PBMCs. The receptor was isolated from a male donor in good health and CMV-seropositive. The CDR3 nucleotides are TGCGCCAGCAGCCAAGAAGGTGGAGCAGGGAGGACAGATACGCAGTATTTT. The encoded protein is CASSQEGGAGRTDTQYF.